This TCR beta chain stems from a study of human T cells and chemical hapten exposure. A single record per CDR3 protein comes from TCRdb applying MiXCR to the RACE reads. The table has roughly 120,000 distinct CDR3 sequences, about 8.2% seen once. The germline V and J ends were trimmed by 7 bases and 0 bases, with 13 bases remaining between them. Germline CDR1 reads MNHNS; CDR2 reads SASEGT. The CDR3 spans 15 residues. There are many counts of this clonotype. Described time point: healthy volunteer bleed at 2 weeks. Extraction of total RNA was performed on unfractionated whole blood. The clonotype comes from a male donor in good health. Some clones in this sample may be carry-over from other donors' samples. Sample: whole blood. The J gene is TRBJ1-3, the V gene TRBV6-1; D is uncertain. CDR3 protein: CASTPWGNSGNTIYF. The CDR3 DNA sequence: TGTGCCAGCACCCCATGGGGTAACTCTGGAAACACCATATATTTT.